The present entry profiles one TCR beta chain with its context. The protocol was immunoSEQ multiplex PCR, while the TCRdb copy is restricted to in-frame clones and leaves out a portion. The sample lists 250,000 to 300,000 clones, 80% to 85% occurring once. This sample was included in a study of blood T cell repertoires in COVID-19. There are 14 residues in the CDR3. Trimming took 8 bases from V and 3 from J, leaving 17 bases between them. Germline assignment: CDR1 SNHLY and CDR2 FYNNEI. The chain uses TRBV2 and TRBJ2-7, with D maybe TRBD1 (5 bases). Sequenced material: peripheral blood. The TCR sequence derives from a woman in her fifties or sixties with active or convalescent COVID-19. CDR3 protein: CASLSWAQGYEQYF. The CDR3 DNA is TGTGCCAGCCTTAGCTGGGCCCAGGGCTACGAGCAGTACTTC.